The present TCR beta chain was sequenced within a study of blood T cell repertoires in COVID-19. Study at large: Spain, Italy and the United States supplied samples that represented acute and convalescent COVID-19. PBMCs, B-cell-depleted T cells, or T cells were the source of the cDNA or gDNA that made up the material.

Under the authors' procedure: Amplification of reference gene primers provided the estimated nucleated cell counts. Libraries were prepared by immunoSEQ multiplex PCR; TCRdb keeps only in-frame clonotypes and omits some of them. V and J calls and clone size follow that table, whereas D and trimming were derived from the DNA. The sample consists of tens of thousands of clones, over 70% of them appearing once. Trimming pared 3 bases from V and 2 bases from J, leaving 16 bases between. CDR3 length: 16 residues. Germline CDR1 and CDR2: DFQATT and SNEGSKA (reference sequence). Sequenced: peripheral blood. The receptor's source is a woman in her seventies with acute or convalescent COVID-19. The chain links TRBV20-1 to TRBJ1-4, with D unclear. The CDR3 DNA reads TGCAGTGCTAGTTTGCAGAGGCAGACGACTAATGAAAAACTGTTTTTT. Translation gives CSASLQRQTTNEKLFF.